The 22 T cell receptor beta chains reported below all come from one sample, sequenced in a study of CD8+ T cells in alopecia areata. RNA extraction and reverse transcription yielded cDNA as sequencing template. Libraries were prepared by immunoSEQ multiplex PCR; TCRdb keeps only in-frame clonotypes and omits some of them. Here the sample spans roughly 180,000 clones, around 49% being singletons. Treatment of the sample: oral pan-JAK inhibitor, 5-10 mg twice daily. Material: CD8+ T cells sorted from blood, obtained around week 54, from a patient treated with tofacitinib. All receptors come from a human donor with alopecia areata.

This sequence joins TRBV6-5 and TRBJ2-2; 11 bases map to TRBD1. Losses at the gene ends were 2 bases for V and 5 bases for J; bases not matched to a gene: 4. CDR3 length: 16 amino acids. The germline V gene has CDR1 MNHEY and CDR2 SVGAGI. CDR3 DNA sequence: TGTGCCAGCAGTTACGGGACAGGGGGAGATACCGGGGAGCTGTTTTTT. Translated: CASSYGTGGDTGELFF.

This clone was observed a handful of times. The chain is built from TRBV12-2 and TRBJ2-7; the table's D call, TRBD2, was not checked against the DNA. TRBV12-2 constitutes a pseudogene. This CDR3 spans 15 amino acids. In DNA, the CDR3 is TGTGCAAGTCGCCTACCGGAGCGTTCCCCCTACGAGCAGTACTTC. Residues: CASRLPERSPYEQYF.

The chain combines TRBV5-6 with TRBJ2-1; D unresolved. This CDR3 is built from 14 residues. CDR1 and CDR2 (germline): SGHDT, YYEEEE. V lost 2 bases and J lost 3, with 9 bases in between. Here the CDR3 DNA reads TGTGCCAGCAGCTTAGGAGATTACTACAATGAGCAGTTCTTC. It yields the protein CASSLGDYYNEQFF.

V gene TRBV7-9 combines with J gene TRBJ1-1; D not certain. This CDR3 has 14 residues. Germline-derived CDR1 and CDR2 are SEHNR and FQNEAQ (reference sequence). The ends were cut back, 3 bases at V and 3 bases at J, with 11 bases in the middle. This chain's CDR3 is CASSLGGSYTEAFF. CDR3 sequence (DNA): TGTGCCAGCAGCTTGGGAGGGAGCTACACTGAAGCTTTCTTT. Combining the CDR3 with reference TRBV7-9 and TRBJ1-1 gives the whole variable domain DTGVSQNPRHKITKRGQNVTFRCDPISEHNRLYWYRQTLGQGPEFLTYFQNEAQLEKSRLLSDRFSAERPKGSFSTLEIQRTEQGDSAMYLCASSLGGSYTEAFFGQGTRLTVV.

A few counts support this clone. The gene calls are TRBV7-2 and TRBJ1-3, with D possibly being TRBD1 (5 bases). Between the trimmed V and J ends, which lost 5 bases and 6 bases, there was a span of 14 bases. The CDR3 spans 14 residues. Germline loops: CDR1 SGHTA, CDR2 FQGNSA. This CDR3 is CASSPGVYLNTIYF. As DNA, the CDR3 is TGTGCCAGCAGCCCGGGGGTTTACTTAAACACCATATATTTT. Full variable domain (rest looked up from reference TRBV7-2 and TRBJ1-3): GAGVSQSPSNKVTEKGKDVELRCDPISGHTALYWYRQSLGQGLEFLIYFQGNSAPDKSGLPSDRFSAERTGGSVSTLTIQRTQQEDSAVYLCASSPGVYLNTIYFGEGSWLTVV.

In this sample, this clone turned up once. The CDR3 bases are TGTGCCAGCAGCTTGAACATGGAGGGGGGCAATCAGCCCCAGCATTTT. Residues: CASSLNMEGGNQPQHF. This sequence joins TRBV5-6 and TRBJ1-5, with a tentative D call TRBD1 (6 bases). Trimming left V 1 base short and J 2 bases short, with 13 bases between. The CDR3 has 16 residues. CDR1 is SGHDT, CDR2 YYEEEE, per germline.

The rearrangement links TRBV27 to TRBJ1-1; 8 bases fit TRBD1. This CDR3 contains 14 residues. The V and J ends lost 5 bases and 7 bases, in that order; junction bases with no gene match: 9. Germline values: CDR1 MNHEY, CDR2 SMNVEV (reference sequence). CDR3 sequence: CASSIIQGAGEAFF. CDR3 nucleotide sequence: TGTGCCAGCAGTATCATTCAGGGGGCTGGTGAAGCTTTCTTT.

V and J are TRBV5-1 and TRBJ2-2; D is tentatively TRBD1 or TRBD2 (5 bases each). The CDR3 runs 14 residues. The germline V and J ends were trimmed by 2 bases and 4 bases, with 9 bases remaining between them. Germline CDR1 is SGHRS and CDR2 is YFSETQ. The CDR3 nucleotides read TGCGCCAGCAGCTTCTCAGGGACCACCGGGGAGCTGTTTTTT. Translation: CASSFSGTTGELFF.

This clone was detected a few times. The chain joins TRBV9 to TRBJ2-1; TRBD2 is a possible D gene (5 bases). Germline CDR1 and CDR2: SGDLS and YYNGEE. The CDR3 has 15 residues. The ends were cut back, 2 bases at V and 6 bases at J, with 15 bases in the middle. DNA of the CDR3: TGTGCCAGCAGCGTGAAGACGGGAATGCCCAATGAGCAGTTCTTC. It yields the protein CASSVKTGMPNEQFF.

This chain links TRBV7-6 with TRBJ2-3; D gene uncertain. The ends were cut back, 5 bases at V and 1 base at J, with 16 bases in the middle. Germline lookup yields CDR1 SGHVS and CDR2 FNYEAQ. This CDR3 contains 16 residues. CDR3 sequence: CASSLWPKEGTDTQYF. Written as DNA, the CDR3 is TGTGCCAGCAGCCTGTGGCCGAAAGAGGGCACAGATACGCAGTATTTT.

This clone came up a few times. This sequence joins TRBV5-1 and TRBJ2-2, with 11 bases matching TRBD2. This CDR3 is 17 amino acids long. CDR1 and CDR2 (germline): SGHRS, YFSETQ. The ends lost 4 bases at V and 2 bases at J; junction bases unmatched: 7. The CDR3 region has the DNA TGCGCCAGCAGCCAATCCCTAGCGGGGGGAAACACCGGGGAGCTGTTTTTT. Translated: CASSQSLAGGNTGELFF.

This clone was recorded a few times. The chain is built from TRBV19 and TRBJ2-1; TRBD2 matches 9 bases. CDR3 length equals 14 residues. Germline assignment: CDR1 LNHDA and CDR2 SQIVND (reference sequence). V lost 4 bases to trimming and J lost 4 bases; unmatched junction nucleotides: 2. CDR3 bases: TGTGCCAGTAGTAATGCGGGGGGGTACAATGAGCAGTTCTTC. The encoded protein is CASSNAGGYNEQFF. The full variable domain, with the rest looked up from reference TRBV19 and TRBJ2-1, is DGGITQSPKYLFRKEGQNVTLSCEQNLNHDAMYWYRQDPGQGLRLIYYSQIVNDFQKGDIAEGYSVSREKKESFPLTVTSAQKNPTAFYLCASSNAGGYNEQFFGPGTRLTVL.

This chain uses TRBV5-1 with TRBJ1-2; D may be TRBD1 (5 bases). This CDR3 has 11 amino acids. V lost 9 bases and J 3 bases, leaving 9 bases between the germline ends. Germline values: CDR1 SGHRS, CDR2 YFSETQ. This chain's CDR3 is CANLTDYGYTF. The CDR3 DNA follows: TGCGCCAACTTGACAGACTATGGCTACACCTTC.

V is TRBV2 and J is TRBJ1-5; no definite D call. Germline assignment: CDR1 SNHLY and CDR2 FYNNEI. This CDR3 comprises 16 residues. V was shortened by 1 base and J by 0 bases, with 10 bases between the two germline ends. The CDR3 bases are TGTGCCAGCAGTGAAGTAGGGCAGTATAGCAATCAGCCCCAGCATTTT. Encoded protein: CASSEVGQYSNQPQHF.

The chain recombines TRBV2 with TRBJ2-2; possible D gene TRBD1, 5 bases. The CDR3 is 12 amino acids. Between the trimmed V and J ends, which lost 10 bases and 3 bases, there was a span of 9 bases. Germline V gene data show CDR1 as SNHLY and CDR2 as FYNNEI. CDR3 sequence (DNA): TGTGCCATACAGGAATACACCGGGGAGCTGTTTTTT. It translates to CAIQEYTGELFF.

This chain uses TRBV14 with TRBJ1-1, with D perhaps TRBD1 (5 bases). Germline assignment: CDR1 SGHDN and CDR2 FVKESK. This CDR3 contains 13 residues. Trimming took off 4 bases at V and 4 bases at J, with 10 bases between the two ends. DNA of the CDR3: TGTGCCAGCAGCCCTGTGGGGACCACTGAAGCTTTCTTT. This codes for CASSPVGTTEAFF.

V and J are TRBV4-3 and TRBJ2-7; TRBD2 might be the D (6 bases). This CDR3 is 14 amino acids long. Germline loops: CDR1 LGHNA, CDR2 YSLEER. Trimming left V 0 bases short and J 0 bases short, with 6 bases between. The CDR3 sequence is CASSQEEGSYEQYF. Written as DNA, the CDR3 is TGCGCCAGCAGCCAAGAGGAGGGCTCCTACGAGCAGTACTTC.

V gene TRBV4-1 combines with J gene TRBJ2-2; tentative D call: TRBD2 (5 bases). Per germline, CDR1 MGHRA and CDR2 YSYEKL. The CDR3 sequence is 15 residues long. V lost 9 bases and J lost 6, with 20 bases in between. This chain's CDR3 is CARKPSIRGSGELFF. In DNA, the CDR3 is TGCGCCAGAAAGCCAAGCATTCGGGGATCCGGGGAGCTGTTTTTT.

This chain joins TRBV6-6 and TRBJ1-4, with D tentatively TRBD1 (5 bases). The V gene lost 7 bases and the J gene lost 5 bases, with 14 bases spanning the gap. Germline-derived CDR1 and CDR2 are MNHNY and SVGAGI (reference sequence). This CDR3 has 14 residues. The CDR3 region has the DNA TGTGCCAGCACCGAAGGGGATCCGAATGAAAAACTGTTTTTT. Translated: CASTEGDPNEKLFF.

The chain has TRBV5-1 and TRBJ1-2; 7 nucleotides line up with TRBD1. The CDR3 extends over 15 amino acids. The germline V gene encodes CDR1 SGHRS and CDR2 YFSETQ. J gave up 2 bases and V 1 base, and 5 bases lay outside the gene matches. The CDR3 nucleotides are TGCGCCAGCAGCTTGTTTACAGGGGCCAACTATGGCTACACCTTC. It specifies CASSLFTGANYGYTF.

The V call is TRBV15, the J call TRBJ1-1; maybe TRBD1 (5 bases). Germline V gene sequence: CDR1 LNHNV, CDR2 YYDKDF (reference sequence). Trimming took 5 bases from V and 5 from J, leaving 15 bases between them. CDR3 size: 14 residues. The CDR3 loop reads CATSGSEGWTEAFF. The CDR3 bases are TGTGCCACCAGCGGTTCGGAGGGGTGGACTGAAGCTTTCTTT.

The chain uses TRBV7-8 and TRBJ1-1; D is undetermined. V shed 5 bases and J shed 6 bases, with 13 bases lying between them. CDR1 SGHVS and CDR2 FQNEAQ come from the germline V gene. The CDR3 has 13 residues. As DNA, the CDR3 is TGTGCCAGCAGCGCCGGCCTACAAGCTGAAGCTTTCTTT. Translated: CASSAGLQAEAFF.